A single T cell receptor beta chain is shown here with its context. The germline V gene encodes CDR1 SGHRS and CDR2 YFSETQ. This CDR3 contains 18 residues. The ends lost 9 bases at V and 6 bases at J; junction bases unmatched: 22. These data originate in a study of blood T cell repertoires in COVID-19. Study-level background: T cells, B-cell-depleted T cells, or PBMCs provided the cDNA or gDNA that served as material.

In the original workflow: The assay estimated nucleated cells by amplifying reference gene primers. This table comes from immunoSEQ multiplex PCR, and its TCRdb copy is limited to in-frame clones, with some not included. That table supplies the V and J calls and clone size; D and trimming were determined from the DNA. The table shows 400,000 or so clones, with about 87% occurring only once. Sequencing was done on a sample of peripheral blood. This TCR derives from a human donor in a cohort sampled during active COVID-19. This sequence joins TRBV5-1 and TRBJ2-3; 10 bases are a match to TRBD2. This CDR3 is CATRRALAGEGTVDTQYF. In DNA, the CDR3 is TGCGCCACCCGTCGTGCGCTAGCGGGGGAAGGGACAGTCGATACGCAGTATTTT.